The 14 T cell receptor beta chains below come from one sample, sequenced in a study of PD-1 blockade in classical Hodgkin lymphoma. Some clones are missing from TCRdb's copy, which holds only in-frame ones; the method was immunoSEQ multiplex PCR. The sample has about 86,000 clones; approximately 89% are singletons. Every patient had relapsed following autologous stem cell transplantation, and cohorts differed in brentuximab vedotin exposure. Material: peripheral blood mononuclear cells (PBMCs), obtained before the second cycle of nivolumab. The receptors were sampled from a human donor with classical Hodgkin lymphoma.

The rearrangement joins TRBV6-5 to TRBJ2-3; 7 positions agree with TRBD2. The CDR3 contains 14 residues. Losses at the gene ends were 6 bases for V and 7 bases for J; bases not matched to a gene: 10. Per the germline V gene, CDR1 is MNHEY and CDR2 is SVGAGI. The CDR3 loop reads CASRESGIGHTQYF. CDR3 in DNA: TGTGCCAGCAGGGAGAGCGGGATAGGACATACGCAGTATTTT.

J is TRBJ2-3 and V is TRBV19, with D tentatively TRBD1 (6 bases). The germline CDR1 and CDR2 sequences are LNHDA and SQIVND (reference sequence). The CDR3 covers 12 residues. The V gene lost 7 bases and the J gene lost 6 bases, with 11 bases spanning the gap. This CDR3 is CASTQGWDTQYF. In DNA form, the CDR3 reads TGTGCCAGTACACAGGGTTGGGATACGCAGTATTTT.

The J gene is TRBJ2-5, the V gene TRBV7-3; perhaps TRBD1 as D (5 bases). Trimming removed 5 bases from V and 5 bases from J, with 18 bases in between. Germline-derived CDR1 and CDR2 are SGHTA and FQGTGA. The CDR3 spans 15 residues. The CDR3 coding sequence is TGTGCCAGCAGCCCCCAAGGGGCCTTGGGGGAGACCCAGTACTTC. Translation: CASSPQGALGETQYF.

This clone appeared a single time. The chain has TRBV5-6 and TRBJ2-5; D is perhaps TRBD1 or TRBD2 (5 bases each). Per the germline V gene, CDR1 is SGHDT and CDR2 is YYEEEE. Trimming took off 3 bases at V and 4 bases at J, with 7 bases between the two ends. The CDR3 totals 12 residues. The CDR3 loop reads CASSWGSETQYF. In DNA form, the CDR3 reads TGTGCCAGCAGCTGGGGGTCAGAGACCCAGTACTTC.

The rearrangement links TRBV9 to TRBJ2-1, with 9 nucleotides matching TRBD2. The CDR3 extends over 16 amino acids. The germline V gene encodes CDR1 SGDLS and CDR2 YYNGEE. With 4 bases clipped from V and 5 bases from J, the junction kept 10 bases outside the gene matches. CDR3 nucleotide sequence: TGTGCCAGCAGCCCCCCTCTAGCGGGATCAGACAATGAGCAGTTCTTC. Residues: CASSPPLAGSDNEQFF. Based on the CDR3 plus reference TRBV9 and TRBJ2-1, the full variable domain is DSGVTQTPKHLITATGQRVTLRCSPRSGDLSVYWYQQSLDQGLQFLIQYYNGEERAKGNILERFSAQQFPDLHSELNLSSLELGDSALYFCASSPPLAGSDNEQFFGPGTRLTVL.

The chain carries TRBV28 and TRBJ1-5; 7 bases line up with TRBD1. Germline values: CDR1 MDHEN, CDR2 SYDVKM. This CDR3 region has 17 residues. V lost 3 bases to trimming and J lost 2 bases; unmatched junction nucleotides: 10. CDR3: CASSFPRGLKGNQPQHF. The CDR3 region has the DNA TGTGCCAGCAGTTTCCCTAGGGGGCTTAAGGGCAATCAGCCCCAGCATTTT.

This clone was seen just once. This chain links TRBV7-9 with TRBJ2-3; D not resolved. Trimming removed 7 bases from V and 1 base from J, with 15 bases in between. The CDR3 has 15 amino acids. Germline CDR1 reads SEHNR; CDR2 reads FQNEAQ (reference sequence). The CDR3 is CASIGPHVGTDTQYF. The DNA for the CDR3 is TGTGCCAGCATTGGGCCCCACGTAGGCACAGATACGCAGTATTTT. Filled out from reference TRBV7-9 and TRBJ2-3, the complete variable domain reads DTGVSQNPRHKITKRGQNVTFRCDPISEHNRLYWYRQTLGQGPEFLTYFQNEAQLEKSRLLSDRFSAERPKGSFSTLEIQRTEQGDSAMYLCASIGPHVGTDTQYFGPGTRLTVL.

This chain links TRBV5-1 with TRBJ1-6, with 8 bases aligning to TRBD1. CDR1 is SGHRS and CDR2 is YFSETQ in the germline V gene. Trimming at V came to 8 bases and at J to 7 bases, leaving 8 bases not matched to a gene. The CDR3 consists of 14 residues. The CDR3 protein is CASCHGQGNSPLHF. The CDR3 region has the DNA TGCGCCAGTTGCCACGGACAGGGAAATTCACCCCTCCACTTT.

This clone was found once. The chain links TRBV5-4 to TRBJ1-1, with 8 bases matching TRBD1. From germline, CDR1 is SGHNT and CDR2 YYREEE (reference sequence). CDR3 size: 16 residues. J was trimmed by 6 bases and V by 4 bases; bases with no gene match: 14. The CDR3 nucleotides are TGTGCCAGCAGCAGTACCGGGACAGGCCATTTTGCTGAAGCTTTCTTT. Its translation: CASSSTGTGHFAEAFF.

This chain links TRBV6-5 with TRBJ2-7; TRBD1 might be the D (5 bases). CDR1 is MNHEY, CDR2 SVGAGI, per germline. Between the trimmed V and J ends, which lost 6 bases and 3 bases, there was a span of 12 bases. The CDR3 runs 13 residues. CDR3 in DNA: TGTGCCAGCAGAAAAATAGGGGTCTACGAGCAGTACTTC. It is translated as CASRKIGVYEQYF.

Points on this clone: Other DNA sequences within the sample encode an identical CDR3. The rearrangement uses TRBV5-1 and TRBJ2-7; 10 bases fit TRBD1. The trim removed 4 bases at V and 0 bases at J, leaving 4 bases unmatched. This CDR3 comprises 15 residues. The V gene's germline CDR1 is SGHRS and CDR2 YFSETQ. The CDR3 sequence is CASSLGQGNSYEQYF. The CDR3 bases are TGCGCCAGCAGCCTGGGACAGGGGAACTCCTACGAGCAGTACTTC.

The chain uses TRBV27 and TRBJ1-2; 8 bases are shared with TRBD1. CDR1 and CDR2 (germline): MNHEY, SMNVEV (reference sequence). The length of the CDR3 is 15 residues. The junction had 7 bases not matched to a gene; V was cut back by 3 bases and J by 4 bases. As DNA, the CDR3 is TGTGCCAGCAGTTTGAGGACAGGGTTTGGCTATGGCTACACCTTC. Translation gives CASSLRTGFGYGYTF.

The chain joins TRBV28 to TRBJ1-1, with 7 bases lining up with TRBD1. Trimming cost V 5 bases and J 3 bases; bases outside gene matches: 9. CDR3 length: 15 residues. Germline V lookup: CDR1 MDHEN, CDR2 SYDVKM. In nucleotides, the CDR3 is TGTGCCAGCAGTGGCCCAGGGGGGCTTGACACTGAAGCTTTCTTT. Translated, it gives CASSGPGGLDTEAFF. Drawing the rest from reference TRBV28 and TRBJ1-1, the complete variable domain is DVKVTQSSRYLVKRTGEKVFLECVQDMDHENMFWYRQDPGLGLRLIYFSYDVKMKEKGDIPEGYSVSREKKERFSLILESASTNQTSMYLCASSGPGGLDTEAFFGQGTRLTVV.

The V gene is TRBV11-2, the J gene TRBJ2-1; possible D gene TRBD2, 5 bases. The CDR3 covers 13 residues. From germline, CDR1 is SGHAT and CDR2 FQNNGV. With 6 bases removed from V and 2 bases from J, the gap between germline ends came to 8 bases. The CDR3 coding sequence is TGTGCCAGCAGTAGCGCCCCCTACAATGAGCAGTTCTTC. This translates into CASSSAPYNEQFF.